These 4 T cell receptor beta chains originate from one sample sequenced in a study of a mutant IDH1 vaccine in newly diagnosed glioma. Sequencing used immunoSEQ multiplex PCR; TCRdb keeps in-frame clones, though not all of them. The sample includes about 81,000 clones, 85% of them seen just once. No antigen is known for these receptors. Described time point: week 23, last vaccination. The investigators gave 300 ug of mutant IDH1 20-mer peptide in each vaccine dose, together with topical imiquimod. The sequences come from PBMCs, collected from a glioma patient whose treatment included an IDH1 peptide vaccine. These receptors were obtained from a man under 40 with glioma. Some clones in this sample may be carry-over from other donors' samples.

This chain uses TRBV18 with TRBJ2-5; D is possibly TRBD1 (5 bases). V was cut by 1 base and J by 2 bases, with 14 bases left in between. Per germline, CDR1 KGHSH and CDR2 LQKENI. The CDR3 spans 16 residues. This CDR3 is CASSPLGHSSQETQYF. The CDR3 DNA reads TGTGCCAGCTCACCACTGGGGCACAGTTCACAAGAGACCCAGTACTTC.

The chain uses TRBV5-1 and TRBJ2-7; either TRBD1 or TRBD2 may supply D (5 bases each). CDR3 size: 15 residues. V lost 4 bases and J 4 bases, leaving 18 bases between the germline ends. Germline CDR1 and CDR2: SGHRS and YFSETQ. CDR3 region: CASSLPGSNPYEQYF. DNA of the CDR3: TGCGCCAGCAGCCTCCCAGGGAGTAACCCTTACGAGCAGTACTTC.

The chain has TRBV28 and TRBJ2-7; 8 bases fit TRBD1. The germline V gene encodes CDR1 MDHEN and CDR2 SYDVKM. Trimming at V came to 5 bases and at J to 9 bases, leaving 15 bases not matched to a gene. There are 15 residues in the CDR3. The chain's CDR3 is CASSTADRGEKVQYF. For the CDR3, the DNA is TGTGCCAGCAGTACCGCTGACAGGGGCGAGAAGGTGCAGTACTTC. The variable domain in full, completed from reference TRBV28 and TRBJ2-7, reads DVKVTQSSRYLVKRTGEKVFLECVQDMDHENMFWYRQDPGLGLRLIYFSYDVKMKEKGDIPEGYSVSREKKERFSLILESASTNQTSMYLCASSTADRGEKVQYFGPGTRLTVT.

The chain has TRBV5-1 and TRBJ1-2, with 7 bases matching TRBD1. V lost 5 bases and J lost 5; bases outside the gene matches: 15. The germline CDR1 and CDR2 sequences are SGHRS and YFSETQ. This CDR3 has 16 residues. The CDR3 DNA follows: TGCGCCAGCAGGTCCAGAGGGGGCGCGGATGAATATGGCTACACCTTC. Amino acid sequence: CASRSRGGADEYGYTF.